This TCR beta chain was recorded in a study of cytomegalovirus exposure and HLA in healthy donors. Study observations and caveats: In an earlier analysis, most TCR beta V segments were productive about 87% or about 30% of the time. The study reported that TCR beta sequences accurately predicted HLA-A and HLA-B alleles in most subjects. When presence/absence was analysed, sequencing depth was taken to be roughly uniform across donors.

PCR amplification relied on 60 Vbeta primers (plus 13 Jbeta primers). Clones were read by immunoSEQ multiplex PCR, and TCRdb kept only the in-frame ones, dropping some. The specimen's table records tens of thousands of clones. Details on this clone: Its antigen is still unknown.

In germline, CDR1 is SGHRS, CDR2 YFSETQ. The CDR3 length is 16 residues. Trimming cost V 0 bases and J 5 bases; bases outside gene matches: 6. This TCR derives from a woman between 55 and 75 years old in good health and CMV-seronegative. This chain links TRBV5-1 with TRBJ2-3; 10 bases line up with TRBD2. What was sequenced was PBMCs. Here the CDR3 reads CASSLVLAGEKDTQYF. In DNA form, the CDR3 reads TGCGCCAGCAGCTTGGTGCTAGCGGGAGAAAAAGATACGCAGTATTTT.